The present T cell receptor beta chain was sequenced within a study of blood T cell repertoires in COVID-19. Study context: COVID-19 samples, acute and convalescent, were from the United States, Italy and Spain.

CDR1 and CDR2 from the germline V gene are KGHSH and LQKENI. CDR3 size: 14 residues. After removal of 3 bases from V and 8 bases from J, the junction contained 4 bases not matched to a gene. In the original analysis: Scientists estimated how many nucleated cells there were by amplifying reference gene primers. Data came from immunoSEQ multiplex PCR; TCRdb stores just in-frame clones and leaves some out. Clone size and V and J calls were adopted from that table, with D and trimming inferred from the DNA. The sample has tens of thousands of clones, roughly 90% seen once; the top ten hold 1% to 1.5%. This clone was counted a single time.

V usage is TRBV18 and J usage is TRBJ1-4; 9 nucleotides match TRBD1. The sequencing input was peripheral blood. The TCR sequence derives from a woman aged 55-70 years with acute or convalescent COVID-19. Written as DNA, the CDR3 is TGTGCCAGCTCACCGGACAGGGGAGGCGAAAAACTGTTTTTT. Its translation: CASSPDRGGEKLFF. Combining the CDR3 with reference TRBV18 and TRBJ1-4 gives the whole variable domain NAGVMQNPRHLVRRRGQEARLRCSPMKGHSHVYWYRQLPEEGLKFMVYLQKENIIDESGMPKERFSAEFPKEGPSILRIQQVVRGDSAAYFCASSPDRGGEKLFFGSGTQLSVL.